The clone carrying this T cell receptor (beta chain) turned up a few times. The antigen is unknown. Germline CDR1 and CDR2: DFQATT and SNEGSKA (reference sequence). The ends were cut back, 4 bases at V and 2 bases at J, with 12 bases in the middle. The CDR3 is 14 amino acids. TCRdb re-derived calls from the RT-PCR reads in MiXCR, one entry per CDR3 protein. The sample lists around 760,000 distinct CDR3 sequences, roughly 14% occurring once. This entry comes from a study of response to subunit inactivated influenza vaccine. Findings and caveats of the study: That few new T cells are recruited by each seasonal influenza vaccination was the authors' suggestion.

The sequence came from a man between 45 and 60 years old who received an inactivated influenza vaccine. This chain links TRBV20-1 with TRBJ1-5, with unresolved D. This sample comprised PBMCs from blood, obtained less than 15 days before vaccination. The CDR3 sequence: CSATVGSGNQPQHF. The CDR3 nucleotides are TGCAGTGCTACTGTGGGTTCGGGCAATCAGCCCCAGCATTTT.